This TCR beta chain was sequenced for a study of cytomegalovirus exposure and HLA in healthy donors. The study, taken as a whole, reports: As confirmed in vitro, a few CMV-associated chains were specific for CMV antigens. For cytomegalovirus status, the classifier reportedly gave diagnoses with high specificity and sensitivity.

Assay: immunoSEQ multiplex PCR; the TCRdb copy retains only in-frame clones and omits some. The sample carries fewer than 250,000 clones, about 84% recorded once. The CDR3 totals 13 residues. The sample holds one count of this clone. Antigen unknown. The clonotype originates from a woman in her late teens or twenties in good health and CMV-seronegative. The sample consisted of PBMCs. The chain links TRBV21-1 to TRBJ2-7; the table's TRBD2 call for D was not verified on the DNA. TRBV21-1 is marked as a pseudogene. The CDR3 nucleotides read TGTGCCAGCAGCCGGGCGGGAGACTACGAGCAGTACTTC. Translating gives CASSRAGDYEQYF.